This T cell receptor (beta chain) was recovered during a study of CD8 T cells in Susac syndrome (dated by TCRdb to between 2018 and 2021). Broadly, across the study: Among the Susac syndrome patients who were sequenced, clinically active disease was present in six and clinical remission was observed in under ten. Susac syndrome patients were therapy-naive, on corticosteroids (some also receiving IVIg), or on IVIg alone at blood withdrawal. The study used repertoire sequencing to test whether antigen drove CD8+ T cell activation and differentiation in Susac syndrome. Clonality of the CD8+ T cell repertoire was compared between more than 10 healthy donors, about 14 Susac syndrome patients and some 15 multiple sclerosis patients.

General findings and caveats noted by the study authors: Susac syndrome CD8+ repertoires showed clonal expansion, highest in CD8+ TEMRA cells and greater in clinically active than remitting patients. The TCR sequencing and HLA analysis was acknowledged to have included a relatively small number of individuals. Looking at Susac-specific public clones, the researchers identified approximately 15 in the total CD8+ repertoire and five or six in the CD8+ TEMRA repertoire.

Peripheral blood CD8+ and CD4+ T cells from healthy donors, Susac syndrome patients and multiple sclerosis patients were profiled by high-throughput TCR beta sequencing. Susac syndrome patients met recently defined diagnostic criteria for definite or probable disease. CD8+ TEMRA cells were enriched by FACS, while bulk CD8+ and CD4+ T cells were purified by magnetic negative isolation. Blood was collected in EDTA tubes and processed within 24 hours, with PBMCs isolated through density gradient centrifugation. PBMCs destined for TCR sequencing were cryopreserved in liquid nitrogen and later thawed in a 37 °C water bath. A purity of at least 90% was achieved for sorted or isolated CD4+, CD8+ and CD8+ TEMRA cells. CDR1 is given as SEHNR and CDR2 as FQNEAQ, both from the germline V gene (reference sequence). Counted from cysteine to phenylalanine, this CDR3 has 13 amino acids. Only CDR3 DNA is held: 39 bases, read in frame from base 1. The V and J ends are trimmed by 5 bases and 5 bases, leaving 12 bases between them.

RNA was extracted using the RNeasy kit, and about 0.45 to 1 microgram was reverse transcribed with random hexamers. The immunoSEQ multiplex PCR assay, which covers 54 Vbeta and 13 Jbeta segments, was used to amplify TCR beta CDR3 regions. PCR amplification bias was corrected by using a synthetic template baseline for primer optimization and computational correction. The original pipeline was this. Reads were assigned to V, D and J genes according to IMGT and analyzed in immunoSEQ Analyzer, with only productive sequences retained. To calculate clonality, Shannon entropy was normalized by log2 of the number of productive unique sequences and then subtracted from one. Public and private clones were assessed among the 100 most prevalent clones of each patient and control. A clone was defined as Susac-specific if it was absent from the healthy and MS cohorts, from some 1,100 published viral clones and from other ImmuneACCESS disease sequences. TCRdb reworked the public reads: Q25 trimming with fastp, MiXCR clone assembly, productive beta chains retained. Under each unique CDR3 protein, matching rows form one entry showing the most common genes and DNA. None of the V and J calls come from the authors' own analysis; TCRdb made them. The sample yields some 130,000 distinct CDR3 sequences; about 95% were counted once. The leading ten clones occupy more than 0.15% of the sample.

Concerning this clonotype itself: Its specific antigen is unknown. Per-base qualities were not stored, and no clone one base away is much larger.

Sample: CD8+ T cells from PBMCs. This receptor chain uses TRBV7-9 and TRBJ2-5; TRBD2 is possibly the D segment (5 matching bases). The TCR sequence derives from a human donor with Susac syndrome. The nucleotides are TGTGCCAGCAGCCCGGTCCCGGGGGAGACCCAGTACTTC. It translates to CASSPVPGETQYF.